Listed here are 8 T cell receptor beta chains from one sample, sequenced in a study of blood T cell repertoires in COVID-19. The method was immunoSEQ multiplex PCR; TCRdb's version includes in-frame clones alone and lacks a portion of them. The repertoire has about 130,000 clones, more than 85% of them found once; the top ten carry about 4.5%. Material for sequencing was peripheral blood. These receptor sequences come from a man aged 60 to 75 with COVID-19, enrolled during active disease.

The chain recombines TRBV10-2 with TRBJ2-1; 9 bases fit TRBD1. CDR3 length equals 15 residues. The V and J ends lost 11 bases and 3 bases, in that order; junction bases with no gene match: 11. Germline V lookup: CDR1 WSHSY, CDR2 SAAADI. The CDR3 DNA is TGCGCCGTAAGGGGGGGACAGGGCCGCTACAATGAGCAGTTCTTC. It encodes CAVRGGQGRYNEQFF.

The rearrangement uses TRBV19 and TRBJ1-2, with D tentatively TRBD1 (6 bases). This CDR3 spans 13 amino acids. Germline V gene sequence: CDR1 LNHDA, CDR2 SQIVND (reference sequence). Trimming cost V 3 bases and J 4 bases, with 9 bases left between them. CDR3 amino acids: CASSIDRSYGYTF. DNA of the CDR3: TGTGCCAGTAGTATTGACAGGAGCTATGGCTACACCTTC.

The chain recombines TRBV2 with TRBJ2-5; 8 bases agree with TRBD2. Unmatched junction bases numbered 4, after V lost 6 bases and J lost 7 bases. Germline-derived CDR1 and CDR2 are SNHLY and FYNNEI. This CDR3 has 12 residues. Here the CDR3 DNA reads TGTGCCAGCAGAGCCCGGGGGGGGACCCAGTACTTC. Amino acids: CASRARGGTQYF.

The J gene is TRBJ1-2, the V gene TRBV4-1, with 10 bases aligning to TRBD1. Germline trimming cut 5 bases from V and 5 bases from J; bases unmatched to any gene: 8. Germline-derived CDR1 and CDR2 are MGHRA and YSYEKL. This CDR3 has 15 amino acids. The CDR3 DNA reads TGCGCCAGCAGCAACCGGGACAGGGGAGATTATGGCTACACCTTC. Encoded protein: CASSNRDRGDYGYTF.

The genes are TRBV19 and TRBJ2-1, with 7 nucleotides matching TRBD2. This CDR3 region has 15 residues. V lost 3 bases, J lost 9 bases, and 11 bases stayed unmatched. Germline loops: CDR1 LNHDA, CDR2 SQIVND (reference sequence). DNA of the CDR3: TGTGCCAGTAGTATCAACGAGTTGAGCGGGGTTGAGCAGTTCTTC. Its protein product is CASSINELSGVEQFF.

The chain recombines TRBV19 with TRBJ1-1; the D gene is possibly TRBD1 (5 bases). This CDR3 has 15 residues. V was cut by 0 bases and J by 0 bases, with 8 bases left in between. Germline CDR1 is LNHDA and CDR2 is SQIVND (reference sequence). The CDR3 loop reads CASSIEAGMNTEAFF. CDR3 DNA: TGTGCCAGTAGTATAGAGGCAGGGATGAACACTGAAGCTTTCTTT.

The J gene is TRBJ2-2, the V gene TRBV9, with a tentative D call TRBD1 (6 bases). The CDR3 contains 15 residues. Trimming removed 4 bases at V and 6 bases at J, with 16 bases between. In germline, CDR1 is SGDLS, CDR2 YYNGEE. CDR3: CASSRTVIVAGELFF. CDR3 DNA sequence: TGTGCCAGCAGCAGGACAGTTATCGTGGCCGGGGAGCTGTTTTTT.

The table lists this clone with a count of one. The chain is built from TRBV3-1 (or the pseudogene TRBV3-2) and TRBJ2-2; 7 positions match TRBD1. V lost 5 bases and J lost 0; bases outside the gene matches: 6. The CDR3 sequence is 16 residues long. Germline V lookup: CDR1 LGHDT, CDR2 YNNKEL (reference sequence). In DNA, the CDR3 is TGTGCCAGCAGCGGAACAGGGGCCACGAACACCGGGGAGCTGTTTTTT. Residues: CASSGTGATNTGELFF.